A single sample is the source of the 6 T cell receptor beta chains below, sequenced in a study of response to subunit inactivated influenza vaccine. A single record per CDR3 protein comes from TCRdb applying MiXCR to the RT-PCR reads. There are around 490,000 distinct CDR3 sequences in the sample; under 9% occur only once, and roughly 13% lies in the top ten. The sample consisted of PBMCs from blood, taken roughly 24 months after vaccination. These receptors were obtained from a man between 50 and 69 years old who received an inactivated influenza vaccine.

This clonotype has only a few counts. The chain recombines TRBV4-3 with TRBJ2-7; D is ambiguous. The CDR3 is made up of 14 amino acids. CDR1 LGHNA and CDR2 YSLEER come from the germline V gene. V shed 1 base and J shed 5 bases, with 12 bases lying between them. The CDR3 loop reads CASSQVGVGDEQYF. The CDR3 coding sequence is TGCGCCAGCAGCCAAGTAGGAGTGGGCGACGAGCAGTACTTC.

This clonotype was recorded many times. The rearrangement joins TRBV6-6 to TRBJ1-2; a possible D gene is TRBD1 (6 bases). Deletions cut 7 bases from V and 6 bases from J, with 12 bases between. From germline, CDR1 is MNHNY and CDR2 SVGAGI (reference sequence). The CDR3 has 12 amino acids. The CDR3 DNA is TGTGCCAGCACGGCGGCAGGGGATGGCTACACCTTC. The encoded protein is CASTAAGDGYTF.

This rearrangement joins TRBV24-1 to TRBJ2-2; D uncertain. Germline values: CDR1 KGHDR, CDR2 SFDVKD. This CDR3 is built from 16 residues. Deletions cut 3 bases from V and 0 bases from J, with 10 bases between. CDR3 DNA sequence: TGTGCCACCAGTGATACAAGAGCCCCGAACACCGGGGAGCTGTTTTTT. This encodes CATSDTRAPNTGELFF.

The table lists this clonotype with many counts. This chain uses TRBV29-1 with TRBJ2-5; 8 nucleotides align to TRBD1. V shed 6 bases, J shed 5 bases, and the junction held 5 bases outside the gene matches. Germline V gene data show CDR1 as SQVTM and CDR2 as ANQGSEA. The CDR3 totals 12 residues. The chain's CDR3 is CSVGQGLETQYF. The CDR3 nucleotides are TGCAGCGTCGGACAGGGCTTGGAGACCCAGTACTTC. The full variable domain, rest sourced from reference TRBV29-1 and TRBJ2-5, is SAVISQKPSRDICQRGTSLTIQCQVDSQVTMMFWYRQQPGQSLTLIATANQGSEATYESGFVIDKFPISRPNLTFSTLTVSNMSPEDSSIYLCSVGQGLETQYFGPGTRLLVL.

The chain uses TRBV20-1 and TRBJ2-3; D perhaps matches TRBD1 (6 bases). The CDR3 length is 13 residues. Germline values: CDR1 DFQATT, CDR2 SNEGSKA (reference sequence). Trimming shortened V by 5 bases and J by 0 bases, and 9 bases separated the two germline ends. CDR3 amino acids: CSAPQGSTDTQYF. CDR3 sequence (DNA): TGCAGTGCTCCCCAGGGGAGCACAGATACGCAGTATTTT.

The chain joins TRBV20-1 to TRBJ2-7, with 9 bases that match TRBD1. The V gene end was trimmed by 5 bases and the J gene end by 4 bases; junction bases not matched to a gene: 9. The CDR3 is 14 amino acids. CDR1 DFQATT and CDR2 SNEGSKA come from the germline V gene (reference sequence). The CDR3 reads CSAPYGTGLYEQYF. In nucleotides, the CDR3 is TGCAGTGCTCCCTATGGGACAGGGCTATACGAGCAGTACTTC.